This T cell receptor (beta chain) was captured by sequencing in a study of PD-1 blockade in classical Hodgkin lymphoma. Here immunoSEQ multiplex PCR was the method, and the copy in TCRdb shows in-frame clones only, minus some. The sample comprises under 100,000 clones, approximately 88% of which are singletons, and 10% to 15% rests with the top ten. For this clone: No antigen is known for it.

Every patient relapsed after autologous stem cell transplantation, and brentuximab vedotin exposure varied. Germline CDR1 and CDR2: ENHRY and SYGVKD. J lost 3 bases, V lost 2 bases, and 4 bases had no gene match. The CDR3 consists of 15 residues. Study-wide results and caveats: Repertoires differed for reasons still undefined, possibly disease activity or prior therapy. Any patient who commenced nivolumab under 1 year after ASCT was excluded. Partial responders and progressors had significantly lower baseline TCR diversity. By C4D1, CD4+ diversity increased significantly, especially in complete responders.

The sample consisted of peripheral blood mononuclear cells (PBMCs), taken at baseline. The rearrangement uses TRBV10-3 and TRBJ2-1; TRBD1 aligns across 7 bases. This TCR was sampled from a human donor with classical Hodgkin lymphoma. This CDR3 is CAISEQGDSYNEQFF. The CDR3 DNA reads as TGTGCCATCAGTGAGCAGGGGGACAGCTACAATGAGCAGTTCTTC.